This record concerns one TCR beta chain sequence. Its target is not known. A read error may account for a junction end that differs from germline. The immunoSEQ assay was v3.0, run at survey level. Generated by immunoSEQ multiplex PCR, the TCRdb table keeps only in-frame clones and is missing some. The sample consists of about 25,000 clones, 75% to 85% of them appearing once. These data belong to a study of long-term antiretroviral therapy in people with HIV. Whole-study context: The 2015 recommendation for immediate ART came about a decade after the earliest samples.

This CDR3 has 16 residues. Looked up from germline, CDR1 is KGHSH and CDR2 is LQKENI. Treatment for all HIV-infected participants took place in the United States. Whole-study results and caveats: Missing from the dataset were any data on ART adherence, viral resistance or therapy changes. Among HIV repertoires, CDR3 length ranges were narrower than those of controls.

The source of this sequence is a woman in her thirties or forties with HIV. V gene TRBV18 combines with J gene TRBJ2-3; 9 nucleotides agree with TRBD2. This sample comprised unsorted PBMCs, obtained 0.5 years after starting antiretroviral therapy. For the CDR3, the DNA is TGTGCCAGCTTACCACGGAGCGGGGGGCCCACAGATACGCAGTATTTT. This encodes CASLPRSGGPTDTQYF.